In its sample, the clone carrying this T cell receptor (beta chain) was seen many times. Its antigen is not known. The sample belongs to a study of neurological immune-mediated disorders. Whole-study findings and limits: The most TCR clonal expansion was seen in HTLV-1-associated myelopathy, whereas the least was seen in multiple sclerosis, below the level in healthy controls.

The V gene's germline CDR1 is SGDLS and CDR2 YYNGEE. This CDR3 comprises 17 residues. J lost 5 bases, V lost 4 bases, and 16 bases had no gene match. Synthesis of cDNA was carried out by template-switch 5'RACE. The reaction used 10-nucleotide random UMIs. Every sequencing run produced over 200 million TCR-beta sequences, and the sequences from any one run covered 15-18 subjects. TCRdb re-called the 5' RACE reads through MiXCR, storing one row per CDR3 protein. The table lists tens of thousands of distinct CDR3 sequences, just over 2.5% of them singletons. Source material: PBMCs. The chain has TRBV9 and TRBJ1-1; TRBD1 aligns across 8 bases. The receptor comes from a woman younger than 45 with multiple sclerosis. For the CDR3, the DNA is TGTGCCAGCAGCCTCGTAGGGACAGGCCCAGTGAGGACTGAAGCTTTCTTT. Its translation is CASSLVGTGPVRTEAFF. Combining the CDR3 with reference TRBV9 and TRBJ1-1 gives the whole variable domain DSGVTQTPKHLITATGQRVTLRCSPRSGDLSVYWYQQSLDQGLQFLIQYYNGEERAKGNILERFSAQQFPDLHSELNLSSLELGDSALYFCASSLVGTGPVRTEAFFGQGTRLTVV.